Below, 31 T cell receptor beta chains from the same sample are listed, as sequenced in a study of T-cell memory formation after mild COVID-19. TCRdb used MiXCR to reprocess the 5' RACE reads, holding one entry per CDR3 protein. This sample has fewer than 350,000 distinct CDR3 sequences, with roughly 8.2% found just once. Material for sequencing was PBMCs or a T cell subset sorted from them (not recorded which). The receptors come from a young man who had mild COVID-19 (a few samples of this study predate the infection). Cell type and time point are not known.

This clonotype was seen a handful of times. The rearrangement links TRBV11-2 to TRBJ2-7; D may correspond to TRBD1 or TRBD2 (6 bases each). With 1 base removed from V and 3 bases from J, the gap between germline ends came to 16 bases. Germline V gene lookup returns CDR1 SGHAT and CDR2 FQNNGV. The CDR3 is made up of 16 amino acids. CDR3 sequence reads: CASSLGGDTGYYEQYF. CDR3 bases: TGTGCCAGCAGCTTAGGGGGGGACACGGGATACTACGAGCAGTACTTC.

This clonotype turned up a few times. CDR3 residues: CASSSRYGSYNEQFF. The CDR3 bases are TGTGCCAGTAGTTCCCGTTACGGGTCCTACAATGAGCAGTTCTTC. The V and J genes are TRBV19 and TRBJ2-1; D unresolved. The CDR3 contains 15 residues. V lost 5 bases to trimming and J lost 1 base, with 12 bases between them. The germline V gene encodes CDR1 LNHDA and CDR2 SQIVND (reference sequence).

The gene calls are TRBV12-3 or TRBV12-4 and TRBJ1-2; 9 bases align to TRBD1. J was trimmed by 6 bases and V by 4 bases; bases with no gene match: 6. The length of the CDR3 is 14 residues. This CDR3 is CASSSLDRGDGYTF. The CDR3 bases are TGTGCCAGCAGTTCACTCGACAGGGGGGATGGCTACACCTTC.

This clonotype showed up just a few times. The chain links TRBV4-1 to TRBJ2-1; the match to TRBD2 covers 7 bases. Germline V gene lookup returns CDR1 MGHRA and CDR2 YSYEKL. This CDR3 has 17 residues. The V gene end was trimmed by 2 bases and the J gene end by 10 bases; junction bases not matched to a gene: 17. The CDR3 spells CASSQPGGWGSRGEQFF. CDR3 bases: TGCGCCAGCAGCCAACCCGGGGGGTGGGGGTCCCGTGGCGAGCAGTTCTTC.

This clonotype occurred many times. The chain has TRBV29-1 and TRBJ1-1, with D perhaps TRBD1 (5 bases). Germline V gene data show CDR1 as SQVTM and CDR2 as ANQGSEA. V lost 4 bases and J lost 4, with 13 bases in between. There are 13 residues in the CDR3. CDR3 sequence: CSVVGVTATEAFF. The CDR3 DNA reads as TGCAGCGTTGTAGGGGTGACGGCCACTGAAGCTTTCTTT. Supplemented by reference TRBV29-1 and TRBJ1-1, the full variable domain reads SAVISQKPSRDICQRGTSLTIQCQVDSQVTMMFWYRQQPGQSLTLIATANQGSEATYESGFVIDKFPISRPNLTFSTLTVSNMSPEDSSIYLCSVVGVTATEAFFGQGTRLTVV.

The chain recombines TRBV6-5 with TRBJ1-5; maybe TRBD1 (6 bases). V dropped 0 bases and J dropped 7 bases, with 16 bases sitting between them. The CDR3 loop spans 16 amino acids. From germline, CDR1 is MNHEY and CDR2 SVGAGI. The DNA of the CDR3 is TGTGCCAGCAGTTACTCTCGGTGGACAGTCGGGCAGCCCCAGCATTTT. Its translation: CASSYSRWTVGQPQHF.

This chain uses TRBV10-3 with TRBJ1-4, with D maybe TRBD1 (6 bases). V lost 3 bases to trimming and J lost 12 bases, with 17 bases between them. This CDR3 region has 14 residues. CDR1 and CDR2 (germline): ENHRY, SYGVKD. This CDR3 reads CAISERREKGELFF. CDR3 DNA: TGTGCCATCAGTGAAAGACGGGAGAAGGGGGAACTGTTTTTT.

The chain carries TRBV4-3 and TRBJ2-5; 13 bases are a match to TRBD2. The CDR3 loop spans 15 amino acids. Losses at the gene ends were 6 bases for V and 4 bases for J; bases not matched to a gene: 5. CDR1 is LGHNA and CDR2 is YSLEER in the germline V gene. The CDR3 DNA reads TGCGCCAGCAGTCCCGGGACTAGCGGGGCAGAGACCCAGTACTTC. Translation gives CASSPGTSGAETQYF.

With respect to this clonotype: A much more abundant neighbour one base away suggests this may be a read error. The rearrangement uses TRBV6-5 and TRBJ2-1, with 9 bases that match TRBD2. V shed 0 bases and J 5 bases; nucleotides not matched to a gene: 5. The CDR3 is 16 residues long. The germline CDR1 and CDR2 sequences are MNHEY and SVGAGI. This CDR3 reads CASSYSGTSTHNEQFF. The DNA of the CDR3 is TGTGCCAGCAGTTACTCGGGGACTAGCACCCACAATGAGCAGTTCTTC.

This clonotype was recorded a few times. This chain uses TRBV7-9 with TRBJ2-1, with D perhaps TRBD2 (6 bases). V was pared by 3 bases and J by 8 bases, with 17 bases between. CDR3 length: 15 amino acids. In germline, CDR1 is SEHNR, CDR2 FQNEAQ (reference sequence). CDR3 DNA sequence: TGTGCCAGCAGCTTCCGGGACTTCCTGGGCGATGAGCAGTTCTTC. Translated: CASSFRDFLGDEQFF.

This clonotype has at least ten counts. The CDR3 protein is CASSTTGAAANYGYTF. The CDR3, as DNA: TGTGCCAGCAGCACGACAGGGGCCGCAGCAAACTATGGCTACACCTTC. The chain combines TRBV3-1 with TRBJ1-2, with TRBD1 matching 8 bases. The ends lost 5 bases at V and 2 bases at J; junction bases unmatched: 10. Germline V gene lookup returns CDR1 LGHDT and CDR2 YNNKEL (reference sequence). The CDR3 spans 16 residues.

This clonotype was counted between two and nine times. The CDR3 reads CATRASGQETQYF. The CDR3 region has the DNA TGTGCCACCCGGGCTAGCGGCCAAGAGACCCAGTACTTC. The gene calls are TRBV24-1 and TRBJ2-5; TRBD2 matches at 7 bases. The CDR3 totals 13 residues. The germline V gene has CDR1 KGHDR and CDR2 SFDVKD. V lost 9 bases, J lost 1 base, and 4 bases stayed unmatched.

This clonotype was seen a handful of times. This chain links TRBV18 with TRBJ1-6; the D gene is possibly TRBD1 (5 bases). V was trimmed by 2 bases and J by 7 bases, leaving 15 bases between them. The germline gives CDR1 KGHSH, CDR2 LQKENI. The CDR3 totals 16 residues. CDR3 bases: TGTGCCAGCTCACCAACAGGAGAGGAAGGGAATTCACCCCTCCACTTT. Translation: CASSPTGEEGNSPLHF.

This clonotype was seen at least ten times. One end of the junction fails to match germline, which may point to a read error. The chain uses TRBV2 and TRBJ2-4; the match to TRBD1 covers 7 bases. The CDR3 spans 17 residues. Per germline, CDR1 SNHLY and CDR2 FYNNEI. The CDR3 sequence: CASREDRARLAKNIQYF. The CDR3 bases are TGTGCCAGCAGGGAAGACAGGGCGCGATTAGCCAAAAACATTCAGTACTTC.

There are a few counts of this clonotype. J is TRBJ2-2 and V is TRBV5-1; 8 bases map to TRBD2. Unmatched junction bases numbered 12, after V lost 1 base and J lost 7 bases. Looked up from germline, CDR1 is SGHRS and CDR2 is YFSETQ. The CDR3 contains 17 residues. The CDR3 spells CASSLISGVSTGGELFF. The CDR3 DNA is TGCGCCAGCAGCTTGATTAGCGGGGTCTCGACGGGCGGGGAGCTGTTTTTT. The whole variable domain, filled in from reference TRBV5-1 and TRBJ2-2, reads KAGVTQTPRYLIKTRGQQVTLSCSPISGHRSVSWYQQTPGQGLQFLFEYFSETQRNKGNFPGRFSGRQFSNSRSEMNVSTLELGDSALYLCASSLISGVSTGGELFFGEGSRLTVL.

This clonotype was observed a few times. CDR3 sequence (DNA): TGTGCCAGCAGCGGCCGAGTGTTGGCTGAAGCTTTCTTT. Amino acids: CASSGRVLAEAFF. The chain joins TRBV6-5 to TRBJ1-1; D not resolved. Looked up from germline, CDR1 is MNHEY and CDR2 is SVGAGI. Trimming shortened V by 6 bases and J by 6 bases, and 14 bases separated the two germline ends. This CDR3 region has 13 residues.

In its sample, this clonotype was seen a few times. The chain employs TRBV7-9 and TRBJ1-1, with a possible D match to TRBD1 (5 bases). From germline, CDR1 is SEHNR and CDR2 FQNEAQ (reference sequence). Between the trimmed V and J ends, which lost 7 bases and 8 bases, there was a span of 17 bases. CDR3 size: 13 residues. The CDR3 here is CASTRGGIGEAFF. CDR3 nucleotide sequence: TGTGCCAGCACTCGCGGGGGGATCGGCGAAGCTTTCTTT.

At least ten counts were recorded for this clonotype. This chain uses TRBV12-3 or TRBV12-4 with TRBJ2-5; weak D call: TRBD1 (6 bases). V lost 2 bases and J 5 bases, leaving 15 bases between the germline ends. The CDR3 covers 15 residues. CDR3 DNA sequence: TGTGCCAGCAGTTTAACAGCGACAGGCGGGGAGACCCAGTACTTC. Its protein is CASSLTATGGETQYF.

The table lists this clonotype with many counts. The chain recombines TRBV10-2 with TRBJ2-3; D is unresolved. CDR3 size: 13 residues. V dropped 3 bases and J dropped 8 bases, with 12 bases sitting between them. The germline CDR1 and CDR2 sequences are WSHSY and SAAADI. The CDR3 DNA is TGCGCCAGCAGTGACCCCGAGTCGGGTACGCAGTATTTT. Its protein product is CASSDPESGTQYF.

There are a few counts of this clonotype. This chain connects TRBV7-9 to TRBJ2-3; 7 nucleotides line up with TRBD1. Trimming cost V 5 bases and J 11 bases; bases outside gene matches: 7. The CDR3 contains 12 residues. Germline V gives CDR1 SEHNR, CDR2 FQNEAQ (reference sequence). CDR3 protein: CASSRTGERQYF. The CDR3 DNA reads TGTGCCAGCAGCAGAACAGGGGAGAGGCAGTATTTT.

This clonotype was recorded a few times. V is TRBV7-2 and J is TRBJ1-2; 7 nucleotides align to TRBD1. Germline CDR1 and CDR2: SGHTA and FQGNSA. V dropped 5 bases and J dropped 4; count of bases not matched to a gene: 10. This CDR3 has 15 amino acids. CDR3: CASSPQGWESYGYTF. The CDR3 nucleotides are TGTGCCAGCAGCCCACAGGGGTGGGAGAGCTATGGCTACACCTTC.

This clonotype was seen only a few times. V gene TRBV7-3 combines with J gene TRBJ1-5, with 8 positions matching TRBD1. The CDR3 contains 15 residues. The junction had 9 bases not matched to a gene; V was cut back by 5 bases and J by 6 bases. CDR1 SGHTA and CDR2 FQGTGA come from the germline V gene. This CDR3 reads CASSIRAGGCQPQHF. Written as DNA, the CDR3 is TGTGCCAGCAGCATTCGGGCAGGGGGCTGTCAGCCCCAGCATTTT.

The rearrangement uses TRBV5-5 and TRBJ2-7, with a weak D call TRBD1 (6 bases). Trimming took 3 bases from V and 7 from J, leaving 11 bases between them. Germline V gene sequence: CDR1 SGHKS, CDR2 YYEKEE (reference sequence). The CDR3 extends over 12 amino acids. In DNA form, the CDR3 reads TGTGCCAGCAGCTCGACAGGTTGGGAGCAGTACGTC. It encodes CASSSTGWEQYV.

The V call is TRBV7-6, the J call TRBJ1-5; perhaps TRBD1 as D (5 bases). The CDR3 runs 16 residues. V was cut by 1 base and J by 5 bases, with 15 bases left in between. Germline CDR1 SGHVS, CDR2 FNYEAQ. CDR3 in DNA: TGTGCCAGCAGCTTAGAAGGCCCAGGGACCGATCAGCCCCAGCATTTT. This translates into CASSLEGPGTDQPQHF.

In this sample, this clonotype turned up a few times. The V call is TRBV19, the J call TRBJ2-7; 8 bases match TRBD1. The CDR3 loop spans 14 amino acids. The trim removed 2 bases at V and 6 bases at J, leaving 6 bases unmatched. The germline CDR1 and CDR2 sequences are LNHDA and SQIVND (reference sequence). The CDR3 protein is CASSIRQGAVEQYF. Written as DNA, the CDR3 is TGTGCCAGTAGTATAAGGCAGGGGGCGGTCGAGCAGTACTTC.

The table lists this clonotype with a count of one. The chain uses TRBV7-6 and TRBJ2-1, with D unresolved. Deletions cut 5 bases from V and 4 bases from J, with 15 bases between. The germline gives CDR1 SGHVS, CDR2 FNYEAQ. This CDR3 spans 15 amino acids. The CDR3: CASSPYVLAYNEQFF. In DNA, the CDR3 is TGTGCCAGCAGCCCTTATGTTCTGGCATACAATGAGCAGTTCTTC.

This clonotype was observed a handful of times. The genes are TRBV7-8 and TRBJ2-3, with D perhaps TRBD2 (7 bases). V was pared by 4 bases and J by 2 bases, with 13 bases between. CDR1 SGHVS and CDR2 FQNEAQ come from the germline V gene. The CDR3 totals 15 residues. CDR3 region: CASSSWGGTTDTQYF. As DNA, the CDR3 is TGTGCCAGCAGCTCTTGGGGGGGCACCACAGATACGCAGTATTTT.

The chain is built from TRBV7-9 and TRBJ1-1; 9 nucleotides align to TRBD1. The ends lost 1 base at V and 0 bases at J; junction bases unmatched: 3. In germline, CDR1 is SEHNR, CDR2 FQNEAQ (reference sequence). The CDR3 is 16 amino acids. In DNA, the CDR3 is TGTGCCAGCAGCTTAGAGGGACAGGGCATGAACACTGAAGCTTTCTTT. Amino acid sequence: CASSLEGQGMNTEAFF.

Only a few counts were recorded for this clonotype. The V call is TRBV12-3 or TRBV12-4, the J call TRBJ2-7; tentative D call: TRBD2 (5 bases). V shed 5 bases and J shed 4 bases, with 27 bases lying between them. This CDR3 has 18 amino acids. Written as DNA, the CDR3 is TGTGCCAGCAGTAGGCCATCTAGCCGTTCTAGGTTCGAGTACGAGCAGTACGTC. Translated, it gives CASSRPSSRSRFEYEQYV.

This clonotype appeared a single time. The CDR3 loop reads CASSQRQGYRSYEQYF. The DNA of the CDR3 is TGCGCCAGCAGCCAGAGACAGGGCTATAGATCCTACGAGCAGTACTTC. The J gene is TRBJ2-7, the V gene TRBV4-1; 7 positions match TRBD1. CDR1 MGHRA and CDR2 YSYEKL come from the germline V gene. The CDR3 consists of 16 residues. Trimming cost V 3 bases and J 1 base; bases outside gene matches: 9.

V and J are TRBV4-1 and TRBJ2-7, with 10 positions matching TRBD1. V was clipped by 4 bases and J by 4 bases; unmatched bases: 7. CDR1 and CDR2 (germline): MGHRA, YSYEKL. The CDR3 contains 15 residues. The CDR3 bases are TGCGCCAGCAGCCCCGGACAGGGGGGGTTATACGAGCAGTACGTC. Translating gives CASSPGQGGLYEQYV.